These T cell receptor beta chains were read from a single sample in a study of post-analysis software for immune sequencing data. MiXCR, applied by TCRdb to the PCR reads, yields one record per CDR3 protein. The sample shows almost 700,000 distinct CDR3 sequences, approximately 59% of them seen only once. Material for sequencing was blood. These receptors came from a girl aged 2 to 10 with multiple sclerosis. Both conserved end residues are part of each CDR3. Fields, in order: V gene, clone size, J gene, CDR3 length, D gene, CDR3 DNA, CDR3 protein. D genes are given only for firm matches. Expanded clones get a size class; other rows say once, few or many, or leave the size out.

v_call: TRBV20-1; clone_size: -; j_call: TRBJ1-2; cdr3_length: 15; d_call: TRBD1; cdr3_nt: TGCAGTGCGCTCCAGCTCGGGGGACAGGAATATGGCTACACCTTC; cdr3_aa: CSALQLGGQEYGYTF
v_call: TRBV20-1; clone_size: -; j_call: TRBJ2-1; cdr3_length: 15; d_call: TRBD2; cdr3_nt: TGCAGTGCTAGAATAGCTAGCGGAGGGACCAATGAGCAGTTCTTC; cdr3_aa: CSARIASGGTNEQFF
v_call: TRBV15; clone_size: -; j_call: TRBJ2-7; cdr3_length: 14; d_call: -; cdr3_nt: TGTGCCACCAGCAGAGAGGTAGCCTACAATGAGCAGTACTTC; cdr3_aa: CATSREVAYNEQYF
v_call: TRBV7-2; clone_size: -; j_call: TRBJ1-2; cdr3_length: 16; d_call: -; cdr3_nt: TGTGCCAGCAGCTCCGAACCCCTTCAGAGAAGCTATGGCTACACCTTC; cdr3_aa: CASSSEPLQRSYGYTF
v_call: TRBV7-8; clone_size: -; j_call: TRBJ2-7; cdr3_length: 12; d_call: -; cdr3_nt: TGTGCCAGCAGCTTCGGGGCGCGGGAGCAGTACTTC; cdr3_aa: CASSFGAREQYF
v_call: TRBV28; clone_size: -; j_call: TRBJ2-7; cdr3_length: 16; d_call: TRBD2; cdr3_nt: TGTGCCAGCAGTCAGGGGACTAGCGGGGGGGCGTATGAGCAGTACTTC; cdr3_aa: CASSQGTSGGAYEQYF
v_call: TRBV28; clone_size: -; j_call: TRBJ2-3; cdr3_length: 12; d_call: -; cdr3_nt: TGTGCCAGCAGAACCTTAGGGGATACGCAGTATTTT; cdr3_aa: CASRTLGDTQYF
v_call: TRBV4-3; clone_size: few; j_call: TRBJ2-3; cdr3_length: 13; d_call: -; cdr3_nt: TGCGCCAGCAGCCAAGATAGAGAAGATACGCAGTATTTT; cdr3_aa: CASSQDREDTQYF
v_call: TRBV20-1; clone_size: -; j_call: TRBJ2-1; cdr3_length: 17; d_call: TRBD2; cdr3_nt: TGCAGTGCTAGATCGAGTCAGGCGGGAGTCTCCTACAATGAGCAGTTCTTC; cdr3_aa: CSARSSQAGVSYNEQFF
v_call: TRBV7-2; clone_size: once; j_call: TRBJ2-1; cdr3_length: 12; d_call: -; cdr3_nt: TGTGCCAGCAGCCCGGGGTGGAATGAGCAGTTCTTC; cdr3_aa: CASSPGWNEQFF
v_call: TRBV2; clone_size: -; j_call: TRBJ2-7; cdr3_length: 14; d_call: -; cdr3_nt: TGTGCCAGTACTGGGGTCTACGCGGGCTACGAGCAGTACTTC; cdr3_aa: CASTGVYAGYEQYF
v_call: TRBV2; clone_size: -; j_call: TRBJ2-1; cdr3_length: 15; d_call: TRBD1; cdr3_nt: TGTGCCAGCAGCTACGGACAGGCTACCTACAATGAGCAGTTCTTC; cdr3_aa: CASSYGQATYNEQFF
v_call: TRBV29-1; clone_size: -; j_call: TRBJ2-7; cdr3_length: 12; d_call: -; cdr3_nt: TGCAGCGTTGCAGGACACACTTACGAGCAGTACTTC; cdr3_aa: CSVAGHTYEQYF
v_call: TRBV10-3; clone_size: once; j_call: TRBJ2-2; cdr3_length: 17; d_call: TRBD1; cdr3_nt: TGTGCCATCAGTGAGTCGAAGGGACAGGGATCCGCCGGGGAGCTGTTTTTT; cdr3_aa: CAISESKGQGSAGELFF